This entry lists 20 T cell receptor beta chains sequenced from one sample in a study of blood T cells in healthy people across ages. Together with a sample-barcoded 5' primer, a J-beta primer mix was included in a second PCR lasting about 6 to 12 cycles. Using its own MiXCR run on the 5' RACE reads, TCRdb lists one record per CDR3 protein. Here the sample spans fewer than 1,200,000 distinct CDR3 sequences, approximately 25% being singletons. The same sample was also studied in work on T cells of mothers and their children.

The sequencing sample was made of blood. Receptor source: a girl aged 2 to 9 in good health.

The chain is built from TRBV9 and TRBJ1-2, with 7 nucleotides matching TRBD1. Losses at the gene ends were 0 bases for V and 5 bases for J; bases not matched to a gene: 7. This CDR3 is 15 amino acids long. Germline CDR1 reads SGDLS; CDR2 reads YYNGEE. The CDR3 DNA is TGTGCCAGCAGCGTAGGAGGGGGCGCGCGGTATGGCTACACCTTC. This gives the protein CASSVGGGARYGYTF.

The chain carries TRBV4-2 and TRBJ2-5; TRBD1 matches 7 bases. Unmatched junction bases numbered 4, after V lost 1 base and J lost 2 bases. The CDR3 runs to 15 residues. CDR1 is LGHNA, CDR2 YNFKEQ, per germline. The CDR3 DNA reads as TGTGCCAGCAGCCAAGCGACAGGGAAACAAGAGACCCAGTACTTC. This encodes CASSQATGKQETQYF.

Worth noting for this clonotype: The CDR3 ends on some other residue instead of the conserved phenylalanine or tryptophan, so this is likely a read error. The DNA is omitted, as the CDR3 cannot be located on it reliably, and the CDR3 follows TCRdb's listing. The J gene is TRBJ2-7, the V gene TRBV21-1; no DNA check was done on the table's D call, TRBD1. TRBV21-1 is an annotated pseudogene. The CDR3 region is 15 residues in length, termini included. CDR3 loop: CASSAGTGCSYEQYL.

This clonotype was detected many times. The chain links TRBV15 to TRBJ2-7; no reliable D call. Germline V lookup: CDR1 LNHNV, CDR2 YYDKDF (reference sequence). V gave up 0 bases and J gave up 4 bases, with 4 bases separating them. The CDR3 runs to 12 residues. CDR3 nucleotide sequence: TGTGCCACCAGCAGAGATGGTTACGAGCAGTACTTC. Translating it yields CATSRDGYEQYF.

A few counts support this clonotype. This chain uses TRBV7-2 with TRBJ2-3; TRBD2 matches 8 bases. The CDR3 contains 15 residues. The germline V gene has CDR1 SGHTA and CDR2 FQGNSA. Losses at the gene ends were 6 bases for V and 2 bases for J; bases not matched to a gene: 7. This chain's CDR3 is CASRPRAGATDTQYF. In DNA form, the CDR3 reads TGTGCCAGCAGGCCCCGAGCGGGAGCCACAGATACGCAGTATTTT. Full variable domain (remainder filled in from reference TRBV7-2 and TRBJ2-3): GAGVSQSPSNKVTEKGKDVELRCDPISGHTALYWYRQSLGQGLEFLIYFQGNSAPDKSGLPSDRFSAERTGGSVSTLTIQRTQQEDSAVYLCASRPRAGATDTQYFGPGTRLTVL.

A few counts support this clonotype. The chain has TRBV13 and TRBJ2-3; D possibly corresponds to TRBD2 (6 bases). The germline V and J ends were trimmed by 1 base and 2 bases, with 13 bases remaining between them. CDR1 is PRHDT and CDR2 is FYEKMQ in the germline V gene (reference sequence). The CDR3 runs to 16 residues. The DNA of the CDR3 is TGTGCCAGCAGCTTAGACTGGGGGGACCCCACAGATACGCAGTATTTT. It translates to CASSLDWGDPTDTQYF.

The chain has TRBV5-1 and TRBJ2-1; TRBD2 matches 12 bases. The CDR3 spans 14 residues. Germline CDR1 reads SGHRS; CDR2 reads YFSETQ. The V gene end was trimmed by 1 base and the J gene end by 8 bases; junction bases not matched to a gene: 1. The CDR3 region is CASSLSSGGDEQFF. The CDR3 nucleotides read TGCGCCAGCAGCTTGTCTAGCGGGGGGGATGAGCAGTTCTTC.

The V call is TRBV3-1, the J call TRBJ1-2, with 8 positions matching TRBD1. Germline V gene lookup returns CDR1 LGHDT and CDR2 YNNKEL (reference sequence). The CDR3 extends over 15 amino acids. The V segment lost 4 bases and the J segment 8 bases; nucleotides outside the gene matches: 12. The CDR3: CASSPMPDRVGGYTF. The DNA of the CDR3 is TGTGCCAGCAGCCCGATGCCGGACAGGGTCGGCGGCTACACCTTC.

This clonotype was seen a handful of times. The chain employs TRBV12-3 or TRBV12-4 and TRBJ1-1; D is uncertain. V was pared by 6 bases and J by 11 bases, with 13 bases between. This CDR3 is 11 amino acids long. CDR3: CASSLTRVAFF. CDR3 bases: TGTGCCAGCAGCCTCACAAGGGTCGCTTTCTTT.

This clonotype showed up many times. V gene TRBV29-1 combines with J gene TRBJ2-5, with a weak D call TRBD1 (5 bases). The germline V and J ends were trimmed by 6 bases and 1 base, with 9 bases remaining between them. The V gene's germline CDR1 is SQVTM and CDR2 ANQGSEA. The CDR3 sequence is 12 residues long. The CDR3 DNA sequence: TGCAGCGTAGAGACAGCCCAAGAGACCCAGTACTTC. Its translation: CSVETAQETQYF.

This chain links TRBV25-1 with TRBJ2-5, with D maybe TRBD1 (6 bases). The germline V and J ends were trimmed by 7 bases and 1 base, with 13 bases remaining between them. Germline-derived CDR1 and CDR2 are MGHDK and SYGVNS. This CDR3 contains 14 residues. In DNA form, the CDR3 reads TGTGCCAGCACCCAGACAGGTACCCAAGAGACCCAGTACTTC. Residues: CASTQTGTQETQYF. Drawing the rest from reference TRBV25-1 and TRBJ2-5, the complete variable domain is EADIYQTPRYLVIGTGKKITLECSQTMGHDKMYWYQQDPGMELHLIHYSYGVNSTEKGDLSSESTVSRIRTEHFPLTLESARPSHTSQYLCASTQTGTQETQYFGPGTRLLVL.

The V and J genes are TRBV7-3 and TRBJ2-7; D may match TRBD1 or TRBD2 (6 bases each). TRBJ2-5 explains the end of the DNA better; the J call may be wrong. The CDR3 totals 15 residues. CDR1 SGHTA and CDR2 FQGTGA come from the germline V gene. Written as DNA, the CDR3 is TGTGCCAGCAGCTTACGGGGGCGCTCAGGAGAGACCCAGTACTTC. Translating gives CASSLRGRSGETQYF.

CDR3 sequence: CASSSTGTLGEQFF. In nucleotides, the CDR3 is TGTGCCAGCAGTTCCACCGGGACCCTTGGTGAGCAGTTCTTC. V usage is TRBV7-9 and J usage is TRBJ2-1; D might be TRBD1 or TRBD2, each matching 5 bases. This CDR3 is built from 14 residues. CDR1 is SEHNR, CDR2 FQNEAQ, per germline (reference sequence). V lost 6 bases and J 9 bases, leaving 18 bases between the germline ends.

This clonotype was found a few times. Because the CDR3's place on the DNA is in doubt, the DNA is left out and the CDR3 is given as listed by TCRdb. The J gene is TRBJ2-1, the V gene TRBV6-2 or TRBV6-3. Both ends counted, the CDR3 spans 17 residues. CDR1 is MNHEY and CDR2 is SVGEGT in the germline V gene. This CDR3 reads CASSTSSNHLVYNEQFF.

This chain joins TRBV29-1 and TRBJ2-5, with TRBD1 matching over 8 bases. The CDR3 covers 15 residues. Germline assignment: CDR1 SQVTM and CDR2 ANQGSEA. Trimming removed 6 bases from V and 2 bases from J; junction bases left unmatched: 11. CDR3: CSVLGQELKQETQYF. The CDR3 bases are TGCAGCGTCCTGGGACAGGAGTTAAAGCAAGAGACCCAGTACTTC.

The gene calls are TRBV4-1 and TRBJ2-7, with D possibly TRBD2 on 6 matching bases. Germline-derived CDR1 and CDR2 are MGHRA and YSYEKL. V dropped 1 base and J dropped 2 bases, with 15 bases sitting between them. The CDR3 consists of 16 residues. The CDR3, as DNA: TGCGCCAGCAGCCAAGGGCAGGGACTGGGAACCTACGAGCAGTACTTC. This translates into CASSQGQGLGTYEQYF.

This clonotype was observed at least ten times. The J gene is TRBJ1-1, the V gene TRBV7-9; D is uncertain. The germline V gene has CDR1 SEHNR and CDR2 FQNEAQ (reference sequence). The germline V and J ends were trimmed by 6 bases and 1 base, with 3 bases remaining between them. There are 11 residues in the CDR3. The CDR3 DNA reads TGTGCCAGCAGGTCGAACACTGAAGCTTTCTTT. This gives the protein CASRSNTEAFF.

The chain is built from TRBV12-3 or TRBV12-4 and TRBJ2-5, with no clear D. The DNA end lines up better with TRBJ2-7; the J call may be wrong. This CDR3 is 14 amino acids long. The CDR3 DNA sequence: TGTGCCAGCAGTTTGTATGGATTCCGCTACGAGCAGTACTTC. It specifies CASSLYGFRYEQYF.

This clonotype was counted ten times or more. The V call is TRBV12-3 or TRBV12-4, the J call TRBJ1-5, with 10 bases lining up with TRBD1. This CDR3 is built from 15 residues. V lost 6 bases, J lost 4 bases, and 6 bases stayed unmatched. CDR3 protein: CASRGQGSGNQPQHF. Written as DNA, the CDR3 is TGTGCCAGCAGGGGACAGGGGAGTGGGAATCAGCCCCAGCATTTT.

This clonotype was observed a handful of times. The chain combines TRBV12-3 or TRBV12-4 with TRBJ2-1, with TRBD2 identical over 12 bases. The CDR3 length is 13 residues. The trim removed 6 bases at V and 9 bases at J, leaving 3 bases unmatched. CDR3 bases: TGTGCCAGCAGCTTACTAGCGGGAGGTGAGCAGTTCTTC. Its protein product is CASSLLAGGEQFF.